This is a list of T cell receptor beta chains from one sample in a study of human T cells and chemical hapten exposure. MiXCR, applied by TCRdb to the RACE reads, yields one record per CDR3 protein. Of approximately 90,000 distinct CDR3 sequences listed, around 12% were seen once; the top ten hold 2% to 2.5%. The sequences come from whole blood, collected in connection with sensitization to the hapten diphenylcyclopropenone (DPC). These receptors originate from a woman between 35 and 50 years old with alopecia areata. Some clones in this sample may be carry-over from other donors' samples. Each CDR3 is given with its conserved first and last residue. A D gene is named only where the DNA matches it firmly. Expanded clones are given a class, and other clones once, few, many or no size at all.

v_call: TRBV24-1
clone_size: few
d_call: -
j_call: TRBJ2-6
cdr3_nt: TGTGCCGCTAGGAGCTCTGGGGCCAACGTCCTGACTTTC
cdr3_aa: CAARSSGANVLTF

v_call: TRBV15
clone_size: few
d_call: -
j_call: TRBJ2-7
cdr3_nt: TGTGCCACCAGCAGAGCTCTATTAGCGAGGACCTACGAGCAGTACTTC
cdr3_aa: CATSRALLARTYEQYF

v_call: TRBV2
clone_size: few
d_call: -
j_call: TRBJ1-1
cdr3_nt: TGTGCCACACAGGGAAACAGGAACACTGAAGCTTTCTTT
cdr3_aa: CATQGNRNTEAFF

v_call: TRBV20-1
clone_size: many
d_call: TRBD2
j_call: TRBJ2-2
cdr3_nt: TGCAGTGCTGGGCTAGCGGGAGGGCGAACCGGGGAGCTGTTTTTT
cdr3_aa: CSAGLAGGRTGELFF

v_call: TRBV6-5
clone_size: few
d_call: TRBD1
j_call: TRBJ2-4
cdr3_nt: TGTGCCAGCAGTTACTCCGGACAGGGGGCCAAAAACATTCAGTACTTC
cdr3_aa: CASSYSGQGAKNIQYF

v_call: TRBV29-1
clone_size: few
d_call: TRBD1
j_call: TRBJ2-7
cdr3_nt: TGCAGCGTTGAAGCGGGACAGGGGGTGTACGAGCAGTACTTC
cdr3_aa: CSVEAGQGVYEQYF

v_call: TRBV7-6
clone_size: few
d_call: -
j_call: TRBJ1-3
cdr3_nt: TGTGCCAGCAGCTTGGGGCAGGGGCGTGGAAACACCATATATTTT
cdr3_aa: CASSLGQGRGNTIYF

v_call: TRBV7-9
clone_size: many
d_call: TRBD1
j_call: TRBJ1-5
cdr3_nt: TGTGCCAGCAGCTTAGGCCCCCAGGGGGCGGTTCATCAGCCCCAGCATTTT
cdr3_aa: CASSLGPQGAVHQPQHF

v_call: TRBV7-9
clone_size: -
d_call: TRBD2
j_call: TRBJ2-5
cdr3_nt: TGTGCCAGCAGCTTAGATGGGCTAGCGGAAGAGACCCAGTACTTC
cdr3_aa: CASSLDGLAEETQYF

v_call: TRBV28
clone_size: few
d_call: -
j_call: TRBJ2-4
cdr3_nt: TGTGCCAGCAGTTTAATGACCTTACAGTACTTC
cdr3_aa: CASSLMTLQYF

v_call: TRBV11-3
clone_size: -
d_call: TRBD1
j_call: TRBJ2-7
cdr3_nt: TGTGCCAGCAGCCAAAGGGACAGGGCAAGGGAGCAGTACTTC
cdr3_aa: CASSQRDRAREQYF

v_call: TRBV7-3
clone_size: few
d_call: -
j_call: TRBJ2-5
cdr3_nt: TGTGCCAGCAGCTTAAATCCCCGGGAGACCCAGTACTTC
cdr3_aa: CASSLNPRETQYF

v_call: TRBV29-1
clone_size: few
d_call: -
j_call: TRBJ2-7
cdr3_nt: TGCAGCGTAGGGGTCTCCTACGAGCAGTACTTC
cdr3_aa: CSVGVSYEQYF

v_call: TRBV29-1
clone_size: many
d_call: -
j_call: TRBJ2-2
cdr3_nt: TGCAGCGTGCGTGGGCCTCTGAACACCGGGGAGCTGTTTTTT
cdr3_aa: CSVRGPLNTGELFF

v_call: TRBV12-3/TRBV12-4
clone_size: few
d_call: TRBD1
j_call: TRBJ2-1
cdr3_nt: TGTGCCAGCAGTGTGGGACAGGGAGAGCAGTTCTTC
cdr3_aa: CASSVGQGEQFF

v_call: TRBV20-1
clone_size: -
d_call: TRBD2
j_call: TRBJ2-7
cdr3_nt: TGCAGTGCTAGGGGGCCGGGACTAGCAATCTACGAGCAGTACTTC
cdr3_aa: CSARGPGLAIYEQYF

v_call: TRBV6-5
clone_size: many
d_call: -
j_call: TRBJ2-6
cdr3_nt: TGTGCCAGCAGGCCCTCCGGGGGCGTAAGTGGGGCCAACGTCCTGACTTTC
cdr3_aa: CASRPSGGVSGANVLTF

v_call: TRBV7-2
clone_size: many
d_call: TRBD2
j_call: TRBJ2-1
cdr3_nt: TGTGCCAGCAGCGGATTGGCGACTAGCTCTACCAATGAGCAGTTCTTC
cdr3_aa: CASSGLATSSTNEQFF

v_call: TRBV28
clone_size: -
d_call: -
j_call: TRBJ1-6
cdr3_nt: TGTGCCAGCAGTTTAAACGGGGTTTATAATTCACCCCTCCACTTT
cdr3_aa: CASSLNGVYNSPLHF

v_call: TRBV25-1
clone_size: -
d_call: -
j_call: TRBJ2-7
cdr3_nt: TGTGCCAGCATTGGGCAGTTCTCCTACGAGCAGTACTTC
cdr3_aa: CASIGQFSYEQYF

v_call: TRBV27
clone_size: few
d_call: -
j_call: TRBJ2-5
cdr3_nt: TGTGCCAGCAGTTTTAGGATGGGAAGAGAGACCCAGTACTTC
cdr3_aa: CASSFRMGRETQYF

v_call: TRBV6-2/TRBV6-3
clone_size: -
d_call: TRBD2
j_call: TRBJ2-1
cdr3_nt: TGTGCCAGCAGTACTAGCGCATACAATGAGCAGTTCTTC
cdr3_aa: CASSTSAYNEQFF

v_call: TRBV14
clone_size: many
d_call: -
j_call: TRBJ2-3
cdr3_nt: TGTGCCAGCAGCCAAGATGGAGGATCGAGCACAGATACGCAGTATTTT
cdr3_aa: CASSQDGGSSTDTQYF

v_call: TRBV7-9
clone_size: -
d_call: -
j_call: TRBJ2-1
cdr3_nt: TGTGCCAGCAGCGCCCCAGGGAACTCCTACAATGAGCAGTTCTTC
cdr3_aa: CASSAPGNSYNEQFF

v_call: TRBV6-1
clone_size: many
d_call: TRBD2
j_call: TRBJ2-3
cdr3_nt: TGTGCCAGCACGCGGACTAGTCTAGCTACAGATACGCAGTATTTT
cdr3_aa: CASTRTSLATDTQYF

v_call: TRBV7-9
clone_size: many
d_call: TRBD1
j_call: TRBJ1-1
cdr3_nt: TGTGCCAGCAGCCCGCCGACAGGGTCGAACACTGAAGCTTTCTTT
cdr3_aa: CASSPPTGSNTEAFF

v_call: TRBV4-3
clone_size: few
d_call: TRBD1
j_call: TRBJ1-6
cdr3_nt: TGCGCCAGCAGCCAGACGACAGGGTATAATTCACCCCTCCACTTT
cdr3_aa: CASSQTTGYNSPLHF

v_call: TRBV4-3
clone_size: -
d_call: TRBD2
j_call: TRBJ2-2
cdr3_nt: TGCGCCAGCAGCCAAGATTCTCTAGCGGTTATCGCCGGGGAGCTGTTTTTT
cdr3_aa: CASSQDSLAVIAGELFF

v_call: TRBV6-4
clone_size: many
d_call: -
j_call: TRBJ2-5
cdr3_nt: TGTGCCAGCAGCCTATACCCCCAAGAGACCCAGTACTTC
cdr3_aa: CASSLYPQETQYF

v_call: TRBV4-2
clone_size: -
d_call: -
j_call: TRBJ1-5
cdr3_nt: TGTGCCAGCAGCCAAGATAGCGGGACTTCCAGAACCCAGCATTTT
cdr3_aa: CASSQDSGTSRTQHF

v_call: TRBV10-3
clone_size: -
d_call: TRBD1
j_call: TRBJ1-4
cdr3_nt: TGTGCCATCAGTGAGGGCAGGGGGAATGAAAAACTGTTTTTT
cdr3_aa: CAISEGRGNEKLFF

v_call: TRBV7-9
clone_size: many
d_call: TRBD2
j_call: TRBJ2-1
cdr3_nt: TGTGCCAGCAGCATCACTAGCGGGAGCTACAATGAGCAGTTCTTC
cdr3_aa: CASSITSGSYNEQFF

v_call: TRBV28
clone_size: few
d_call: TRBD2
j_call: TRBJ2-4
cdr3_nt: TGTGCCAGCAGTCCCTATTCGACTAGCGGGAGGATTCAGTACTTC
cdr3_aa: CASSPYSTSGRIQYF

v_call: TRBV7-2
clone_size: -
d_call: TRBD2
j_call: TRBJ2-3
cdr3_nt: TGTGCCAGCAGCTTAAGCGGGGGACCAGATACGCAGTATTTT
cdr3_aa: CASSLSGGPDTQYF

v_call: TRBV7-8
clone_size: -
d_call: -
j_call: TRBJ2-3
cdr3_nt: TGTGCCAGCAGCTCTACAGGGCCCCCAAATACGCAGTATTTT
cdr3_aa: CASSSTGPPNTQYF

v_call: TRBV24-1
clone_size: -
d_call: TRBD1
j_call: TRBJ2-2
cdr3_nt: TGTGCCACCAGTGACTCCGGGACAGGTCTCGACACCGGGGAGCTGTTTTTT
cdr3_aa: CATSDSGTGLDTGELFF

v_call: TRBV10-3
clone_size: few
d_call: -
j_call: TRBJ2-1
cdr3_nt: TGTGCCATCTCTCCCAGCACGGATGAGCAGTTCTTC
cdr3_aa: CAISPSTDEQFF